This TCR beta chain originates from a study of beta chain features in type 1 diabetes. About the study: The number of sorted cells examined across all samples was some 98,000,000.

Every bit of the isolated RNA underwent reverse transcription, so sequencing read expressed TCRB transcripts. Each sample of naive, central memory or regulatory T cells had, on average, roughly 3.4 million reads. Using immunoSEQ multiplex PCR, the repertoire was profiled, and TCRdb retains in-frame clones only, with some absent. The sample lists some 900,000 clones; about a sixth were seen once. This clone appeared a few times. This sample also contains other DNA sequences that code for the same CDR3. Sampling consisted of one heparinised blood draw per donor, averaging about 116 mL. CD45RO/CCR7/CD25/CD127/CD95/CD27 sorting isolated CD4+ naive, central memory, regulatory and stem cell-like memory cells. This TCR came from a woman aged 18-30 years in good health. The sequenced material came from naive CD4+ T cells from blood.

CDR3 sequence: CASSSSDSYEQYF. The CDR3 nucleotides are TGTGCCAGCAGTTCCTCGGACAGCTACGAGCAGTACTTC. The chain uses TRBV6-5 and TRBJ2-7; D might be TRBD1 (6 bases). Germline V gives CDR1 MNHEY, CDR2 SVGAGI. Between the trimmed V and J ends, which lost 4 bases and 3 bases, there was a span of 10 bases. The CDR3 loop spans 13 amino acids.